This TCR beta chain was captured by sequencing in a study of blood T cell repertoires in COVID-19. For the study at large: Acute and convalescent COVID-19 samples came from the United States, Italy and Spain. Sources were T cells, B-cell-depleted T cells, or PBMCs; the material itself was cDNA or gDNA.

This CDR3 region has 12 residues. Between the trimmed V and J ends, which lost 4 bases and 9 bases, there was a span of 10 bases. Original processing methods: The authors estimated nucleated cell counts from reference gene primer amplification. The assay was immunoSEQ multiplex PCR, and TCRdb's table has in-frame clones only and misses some. V, J and clone size are taken as reported in that table, and D and trimming were inferred from the DNA itself. This table has about 190,000 clones, around 80% appearing once. The chain links TRBV12-3 or TRBV12-4 to TRBJ2-1; weak D call: TRBD2 (5 bases). Sequenced sample: peripheral blood. The source of this sequence is a woman at least 80 years old with active or convalescent COVID-19. DNA for the CDR3: TGTGCCAGCAGTTCCGGGAAGGGTGAGCAGTTCTTC. Amino acid sequence: CASSSGKGEQFF.